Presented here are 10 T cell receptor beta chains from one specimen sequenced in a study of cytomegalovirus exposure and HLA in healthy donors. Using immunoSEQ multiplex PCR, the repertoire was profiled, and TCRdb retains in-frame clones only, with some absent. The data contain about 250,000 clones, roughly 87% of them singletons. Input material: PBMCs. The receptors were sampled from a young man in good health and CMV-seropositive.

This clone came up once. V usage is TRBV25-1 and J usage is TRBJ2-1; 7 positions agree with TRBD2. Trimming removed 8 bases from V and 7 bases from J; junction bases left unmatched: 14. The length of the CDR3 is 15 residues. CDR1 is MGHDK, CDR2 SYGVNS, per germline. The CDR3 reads CASSTSGLLRNEQFF. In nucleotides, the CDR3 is TGTGCCAGCTCGACCTCGGGACTACTCAGGAATGAGCAGTTCTTC.

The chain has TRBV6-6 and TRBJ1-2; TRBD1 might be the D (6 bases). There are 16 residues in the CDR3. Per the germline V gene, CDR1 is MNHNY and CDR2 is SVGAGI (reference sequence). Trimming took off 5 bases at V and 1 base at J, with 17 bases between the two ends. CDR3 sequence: CASSPPRRGLNYGYTF. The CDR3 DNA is TGTGCCAGCAGTCCTCCCCGCAGGGGCCTTAACTATGGCTACACCTTC.

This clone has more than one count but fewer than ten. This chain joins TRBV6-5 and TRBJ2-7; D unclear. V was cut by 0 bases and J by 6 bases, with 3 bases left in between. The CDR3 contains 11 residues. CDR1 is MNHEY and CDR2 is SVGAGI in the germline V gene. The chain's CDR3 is CASSYSFEQYF. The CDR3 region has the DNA TGTGCCAGCAGTTACTCGTTCGAGCAGTACTTC.

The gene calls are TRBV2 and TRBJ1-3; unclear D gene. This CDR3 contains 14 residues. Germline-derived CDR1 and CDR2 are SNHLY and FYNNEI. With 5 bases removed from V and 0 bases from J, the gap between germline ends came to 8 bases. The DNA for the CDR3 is TGTGCCAGCAGTTTTAGGGTCTCTGGAAACACCATATATTTT. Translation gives CASSFRVSGNTIYF.

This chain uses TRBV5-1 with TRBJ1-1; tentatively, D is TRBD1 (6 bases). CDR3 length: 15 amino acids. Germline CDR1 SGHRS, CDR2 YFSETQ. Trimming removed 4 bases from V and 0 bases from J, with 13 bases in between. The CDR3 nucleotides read TGCGCCAGCAGCGGTACAACAGGGATGAACACTGAAGCTTTCTTT. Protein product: CASSGTTGMNTEAFF. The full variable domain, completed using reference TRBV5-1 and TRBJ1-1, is KAGVTQTPRYLIKTRGQQVTLSCSPISGHRSVSWYQQTPGQGLQFLFEYFSETQRNKGNFPGRFSGRQFSNSRSEMNVSTLELGDSALYLCASSGTTGMNTEAFFGQGTRLTVV.

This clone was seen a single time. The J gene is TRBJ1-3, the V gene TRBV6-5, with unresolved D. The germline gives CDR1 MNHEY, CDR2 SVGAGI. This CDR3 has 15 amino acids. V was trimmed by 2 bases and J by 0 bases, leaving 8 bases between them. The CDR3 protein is CASSYNGNSGNTIYF. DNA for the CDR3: TGTGCCAGCAGTTACAACGGGAACTCTGGAAACACCATATATTTT.

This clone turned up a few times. CDR3 protein: CASSIQGSGGYTF. For the CDR3, the DNA is TGTGCCAGCAGTATACAGGGATCCGGTGGCTACACCTTC. The chain employs TRBV6-5 and TRBJ1-2; D is possibly TRBD1 (6 bases). Germline values: CDR1 MNHEY, CDR2 SVGAGI. The CDR3 is made up of 13 amino acids. Trimming shortened V by 5 bases and J by 7 bases, and 14 bases separated the two germline ends.

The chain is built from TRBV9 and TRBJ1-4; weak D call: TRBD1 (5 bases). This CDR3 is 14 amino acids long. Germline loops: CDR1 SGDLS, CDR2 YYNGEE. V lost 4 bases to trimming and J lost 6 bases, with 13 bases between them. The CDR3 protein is CASSSPLGDEKLFF. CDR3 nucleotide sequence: TGTGCCAGCAGCTCCCCCCTGGGGGATGAAAAACTGTTTTTT.

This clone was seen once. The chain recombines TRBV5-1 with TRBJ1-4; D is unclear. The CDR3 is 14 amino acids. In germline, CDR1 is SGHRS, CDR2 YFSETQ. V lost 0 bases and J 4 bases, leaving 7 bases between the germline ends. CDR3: CASSLGQFNEKLFF. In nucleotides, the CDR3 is TGCGCCAGCAGCTTGGGCCAGTTTAATGAAAAACTGTTTTTT.

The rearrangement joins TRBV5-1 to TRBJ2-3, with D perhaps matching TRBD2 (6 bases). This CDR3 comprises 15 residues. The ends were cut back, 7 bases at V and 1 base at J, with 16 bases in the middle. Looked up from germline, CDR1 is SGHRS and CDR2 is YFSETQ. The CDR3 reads CASAAGTGGTDTQYF. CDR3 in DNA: TGCGCCAGCGCTGCAGGGACGGGAGGCACAGATACGCAGTATTTT.